This TCR beta chain came from a study of neurological immune-mediated disorders. TCRdb recomputed calls from the 5' RACE reads with MiXCR, one row per CDR3 protein. The data show about 81,000 distinct CDR3 sequences, with roughly 4.5% seen just once and approximately 5.4% held by the top ten. This sample's time point: longitudinal time-point 3. Whole-study results and caveats: In HTLV-1-associated myelopathy, TCR clonal expansion was greatest, whereas multiple sclerosis had the least, falling below healthy controls.

Trimming removed 0 bases at V and 5 bases at J, with 13 bases between. CDR3 length: 14 residues. Per the germline V gene, CDR1 is DFQATT and CDR2 is SNEGSKA (reference sequence). This clonotype was picked up many times. Its antigen remains unknown. The rearrangement joins TRBV20-1 to TRBJ2-5; tentatively, D is TRBD2 (7 bases). This receptor was identified in a woman in her fifties or sixties with multiple sclerosis. Sequencing was done on a sample of PBMCs. CDR3 region: CSARDGGARETQYF. The CDR3 coding sequence is TGCAGTGCTAGAGATGGGGGGGCTAGGGAGACCCAGTACTTC.